Described below is a single TCR beta chain sequence and its context. TCRdb's table, derived via immunoSEQ multiplex PCR, lists solely in-frame clones and lacks some. The sample has around 250,000 clones, about 91% seen once. The sample is drawn from a study of blood T cell repertoires in COVID-19. The overall study: The origin of the acute and convalescent COVID-19 samples was the United States, Italy and Spain. PBMCs, B-cell-depleted T cells, or T cells were the source of the cDNA or gDNA that made up the material.

Germline CDR1 and CDR2: SEHNR and FQNEAQ (reference sequence). Unmatched junction bases numbered 5, after V lost 6 bases and J lost 0 bases. There are 15 residues in the CDR3. Sequencing was done on a sample of peripheral blood. This sequence was found in a woman between 40 and 50 years old who had recovered from COVID-19. The chain recombines TRBV7-9 with TRBJ2-1, with 7 bases lining up with TRBD1. The CDR3 DNA sequence: TGTGCCAGCAGTCTCAGGGGGAGCTCCTACAATGAGCAGTTCTTC. Amino acids: CASSLRGSSYNEQFF.